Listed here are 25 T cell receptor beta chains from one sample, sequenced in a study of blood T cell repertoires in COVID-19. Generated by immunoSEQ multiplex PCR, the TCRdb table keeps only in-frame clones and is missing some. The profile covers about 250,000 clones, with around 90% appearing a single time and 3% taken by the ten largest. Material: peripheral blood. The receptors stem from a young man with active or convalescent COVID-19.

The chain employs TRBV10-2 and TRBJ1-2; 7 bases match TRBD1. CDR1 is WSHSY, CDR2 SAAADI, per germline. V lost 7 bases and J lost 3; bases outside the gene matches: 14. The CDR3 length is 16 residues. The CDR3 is CASTRSRTGPDYGYTF. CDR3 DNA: TGCGCCAGCACCCGATCCAGGACAGGCCCGGACTATGGCTACACCTTC.

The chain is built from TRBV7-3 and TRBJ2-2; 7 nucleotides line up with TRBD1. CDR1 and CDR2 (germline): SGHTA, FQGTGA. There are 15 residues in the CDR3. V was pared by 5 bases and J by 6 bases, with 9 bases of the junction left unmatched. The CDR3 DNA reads TGTGCCAGCAGCAAAAGCGTACAGGGGCCCGGGGAGCTGTTTTTT. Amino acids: CASSKSVQGPGELFF.

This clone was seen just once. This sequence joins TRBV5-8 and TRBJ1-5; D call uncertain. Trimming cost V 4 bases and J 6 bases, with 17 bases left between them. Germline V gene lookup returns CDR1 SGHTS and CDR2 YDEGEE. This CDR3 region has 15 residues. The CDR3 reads CASSIRGYPGQPQHF. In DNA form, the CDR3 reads TGTGCCAGCAGCATCCGAGGGTACCCGGGTCAGCCCCAGCATTTT.

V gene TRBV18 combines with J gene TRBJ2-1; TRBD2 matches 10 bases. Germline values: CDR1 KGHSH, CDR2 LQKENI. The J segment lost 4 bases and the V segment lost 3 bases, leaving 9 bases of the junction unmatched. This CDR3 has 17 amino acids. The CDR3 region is CASSPSFIAGGYNEQFF. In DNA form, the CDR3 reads TGTGCCAGCTCACCCTCCTTCATAGCGGGGGGTTACAATGAGCAGTTCTTC.

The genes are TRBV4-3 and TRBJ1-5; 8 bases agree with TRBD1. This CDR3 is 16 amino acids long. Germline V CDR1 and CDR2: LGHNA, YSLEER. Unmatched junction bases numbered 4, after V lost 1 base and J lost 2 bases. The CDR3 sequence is CASSQVLGQGNQPQHF. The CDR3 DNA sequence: TGCGCCAGCAGCCAAGTTTTGGGACAGGGCAATCAGCCCCAGCATTTT.

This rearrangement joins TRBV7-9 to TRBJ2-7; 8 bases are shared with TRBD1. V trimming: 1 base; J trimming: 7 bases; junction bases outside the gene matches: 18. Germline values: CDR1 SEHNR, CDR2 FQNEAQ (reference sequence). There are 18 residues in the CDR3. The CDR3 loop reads CASSLEGLPTGDNKEQYF. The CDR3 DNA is TGTGCCAGCAGCTTAGAGGGTCTTCCGACAGGGGACAACAAAGAGCAGTACTTC.

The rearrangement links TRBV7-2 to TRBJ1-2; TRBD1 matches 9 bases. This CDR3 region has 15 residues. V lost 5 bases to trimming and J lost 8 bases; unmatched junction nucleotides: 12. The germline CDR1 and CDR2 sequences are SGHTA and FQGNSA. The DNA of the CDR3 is TGTGCCAGCAGCCCCCGGGACAGGGTGTCGGTGGGCTACACCTTC. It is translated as CASSPRDRVSVGYTF.

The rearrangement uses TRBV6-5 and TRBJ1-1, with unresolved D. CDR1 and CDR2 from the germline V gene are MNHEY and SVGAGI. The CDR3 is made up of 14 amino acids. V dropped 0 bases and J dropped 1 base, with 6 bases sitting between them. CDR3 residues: CASSYSSENTEAFF. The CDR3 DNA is TGTGCCAGCAGTTACTCGAGTGAGAACACTGAAGCTTTCTTT.

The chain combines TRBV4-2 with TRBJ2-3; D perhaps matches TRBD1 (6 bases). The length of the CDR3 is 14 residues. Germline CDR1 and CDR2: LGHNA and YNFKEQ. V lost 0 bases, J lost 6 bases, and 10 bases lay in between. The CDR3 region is CASSQEKGVDTQYF. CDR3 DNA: TGTGCCAGCAGCCAAGAGAAGGGGGTGGATACGCAGTATTTT.

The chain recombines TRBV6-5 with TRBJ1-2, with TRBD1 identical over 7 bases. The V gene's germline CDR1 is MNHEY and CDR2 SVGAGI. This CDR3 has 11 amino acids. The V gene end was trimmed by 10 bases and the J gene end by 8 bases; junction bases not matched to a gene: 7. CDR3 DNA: TGTGCCACTTTGACAGGGTTAGGCTACACCTTC. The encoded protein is CATLTGLGYTF.

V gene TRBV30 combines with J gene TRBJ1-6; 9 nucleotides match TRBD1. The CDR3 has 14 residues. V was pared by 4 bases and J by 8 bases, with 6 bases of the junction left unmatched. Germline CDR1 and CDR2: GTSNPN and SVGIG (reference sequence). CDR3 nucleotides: TGTGCCTGGAATGAAGGGACAGGGTATTCACCCCTCCACTTT. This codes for CAWNEGTGYSPLHF. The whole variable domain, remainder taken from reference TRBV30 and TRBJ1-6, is SQTIHQWPATLVQPVGSPLSLECTVEGTSNPNLYWYRQAAGRGLQLLFYSVGIGQISSEVPQNLSASRPQDRQFILSSKKLLLSDSGFYLCAWNEGTGYSPLHFGNGTRLTVT.

The CDR3 is CASSLGTSGSGGTQYF. The CDR3 DNA reads TGTGCCAGCAGCTTGGGGACTAGCGGGAGTGGGGGAACCCAGTACTTC. The rearrangement uses TRBV5-4 and TRBJ2-5; 13 bases are a match to TRBD2. The CDR3 is 16 amino acids. Germline trimming cut 0 bases from V and 8 bases from J; bases unmatched to any gene: 7. The germline V gene encodes CDR1 SGHNT and CDR2 YYREEE (reference sequence).

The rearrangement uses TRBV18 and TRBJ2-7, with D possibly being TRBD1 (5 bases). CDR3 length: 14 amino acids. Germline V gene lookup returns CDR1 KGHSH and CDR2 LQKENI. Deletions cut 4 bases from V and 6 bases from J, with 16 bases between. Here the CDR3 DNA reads TGTGCCAGCTCACTTACCTCGGACACGGGCGAGCAGTACTTC. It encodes CASSLTSDTGEQYF.

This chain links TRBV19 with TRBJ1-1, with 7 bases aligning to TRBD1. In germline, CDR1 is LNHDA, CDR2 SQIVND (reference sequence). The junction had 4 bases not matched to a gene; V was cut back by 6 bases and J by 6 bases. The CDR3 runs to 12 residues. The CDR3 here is CASSADRAEAFF. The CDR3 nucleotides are TGTGCCAGTAGCGCCGACAGGGCTGAAGCTTTCTTT. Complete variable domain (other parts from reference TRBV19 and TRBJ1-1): DGGITQSPKYLFRKEGQNVTLSCEQNLNHDAMYWYRQDPGQGLRLIYYSQIVNDFQKGDIAEGYSVSREKKESFPLTVTSAQKNPTAFYLCASSADRAEAFFGQGTRLTVV.

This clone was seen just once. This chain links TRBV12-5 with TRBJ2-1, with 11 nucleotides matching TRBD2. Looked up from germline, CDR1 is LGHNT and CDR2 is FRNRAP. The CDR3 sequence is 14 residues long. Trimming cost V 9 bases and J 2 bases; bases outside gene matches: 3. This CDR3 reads CARGLAVTYNEQFF. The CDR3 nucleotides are TGTGCTAGGGGACTAGCGGTTACCTACAATGAGCAGTTCTTC.

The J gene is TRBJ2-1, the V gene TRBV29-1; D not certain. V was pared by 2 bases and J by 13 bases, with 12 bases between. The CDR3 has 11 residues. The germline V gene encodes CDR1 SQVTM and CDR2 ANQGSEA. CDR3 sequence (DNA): TGCAGCGTTGAACGCCTCGGCGGCCAGTTCTTC. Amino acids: CSVERLGGQFF.

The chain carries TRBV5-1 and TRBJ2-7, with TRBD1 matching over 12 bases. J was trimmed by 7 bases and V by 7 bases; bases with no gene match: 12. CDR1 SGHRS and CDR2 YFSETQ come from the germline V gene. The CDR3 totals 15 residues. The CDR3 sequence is CASYTGGTGGKEQYF. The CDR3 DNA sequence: TGCGCCAGCTATACCGGCGGGACAGGGGGCAAGGAGCAGTACTTC.

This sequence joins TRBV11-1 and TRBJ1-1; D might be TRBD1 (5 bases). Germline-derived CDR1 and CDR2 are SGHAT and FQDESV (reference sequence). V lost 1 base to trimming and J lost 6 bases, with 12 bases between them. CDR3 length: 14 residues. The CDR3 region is CASSLDGGSPEAFF. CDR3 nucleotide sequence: TGTGCCAGCAGCTTAGACGGGGGATCCCCTGAAGCTTTCTTT.

The CDR3 DNA is TGTGCCACCTTAAGGGACAGGGCCCAGACCCAGTACTTC. The encoded protein is CATLRDRAQTQYF. V and J are TRBV2 and TRBJ2-5, with 9 bases that match TRBD1. With 10 bases clipped from V and 6 bases from J, the junction kept 9 bases outside the gene matches. Germline CDR1 reads SNHLY; CDR2 reads FYNNEI. This CDR3 has 13 amino acids.

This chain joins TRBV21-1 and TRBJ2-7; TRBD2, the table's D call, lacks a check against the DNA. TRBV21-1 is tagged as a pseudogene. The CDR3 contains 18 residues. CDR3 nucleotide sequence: TGTGCCAGCAGCACCCATGTCGTAAGGGCCACTAGCTCCTACGAGCAGTACTTC. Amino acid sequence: CASSTHVVRATSSYEQYF.

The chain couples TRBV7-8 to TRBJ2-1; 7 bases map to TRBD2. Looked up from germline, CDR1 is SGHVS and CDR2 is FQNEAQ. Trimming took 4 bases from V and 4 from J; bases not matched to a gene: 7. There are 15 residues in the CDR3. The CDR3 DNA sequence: TGTGCCAGCAGCTCCGCGGGGACTACTTACAATGAGCAGTTCTTC. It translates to CASSSAGTTYNEQFF.

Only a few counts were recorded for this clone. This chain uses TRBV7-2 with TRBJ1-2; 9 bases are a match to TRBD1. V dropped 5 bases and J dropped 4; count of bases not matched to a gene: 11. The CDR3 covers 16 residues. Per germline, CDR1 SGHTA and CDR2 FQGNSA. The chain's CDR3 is CASSVAGTGTFYGYTF. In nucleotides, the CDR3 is TGTGCCAGCAGCGTGGCAGGGACAGGGACCTTCTATGGCTACACCTTC.

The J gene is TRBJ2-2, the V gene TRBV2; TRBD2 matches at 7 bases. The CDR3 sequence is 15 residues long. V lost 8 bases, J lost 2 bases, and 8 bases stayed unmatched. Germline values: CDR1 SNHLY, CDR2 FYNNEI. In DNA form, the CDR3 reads TGTGCCAGCGCTATCCTAGCGGCTAACACCGGGGAGCTGTTTTTT. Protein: CASAILAANTGELFF.

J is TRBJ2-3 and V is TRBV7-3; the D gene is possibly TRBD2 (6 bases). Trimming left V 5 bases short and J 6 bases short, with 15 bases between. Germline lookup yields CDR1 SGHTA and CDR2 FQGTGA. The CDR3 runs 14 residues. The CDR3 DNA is TGTGCCAGCAGCGGAGGGACGGCGACGGATACGCAGTATTTT. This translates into CASSGGTATDTQYF.

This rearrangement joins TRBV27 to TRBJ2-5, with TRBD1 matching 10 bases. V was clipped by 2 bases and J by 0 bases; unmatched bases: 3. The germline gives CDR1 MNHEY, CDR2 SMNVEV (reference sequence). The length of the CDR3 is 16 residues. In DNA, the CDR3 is TGTGCCAGCAGTTTAATGGGACAGGGGTACCAAGAGACCCAGTACTTC. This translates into CASSLMGQGYQETQYF.